Each of the 19 T cell receptor beta chains below was sequenced from the same sample in a study of beta chain features in type 1 diabetes. The study reverse transcribed the entire isolated RNA, so it sequenced expressed TCRB transcripts. Only in-frame clones appear in the TCRdb table, and some are missing; sequencing was by immunoSEQ multiplex PCR. The table has hundreds of thousands of clones, around 16% seen once. Sequenced sample: naive CD4+ T cells from blood. The receptors derive from a man between 18 and 35 years old in good health.

The chain recombines TRBV7-2 with TRBJ1-2; TRBD1 matches at 11 bases. Germline loops: CDR1 SGHTA, CDR2 FQGNSA. Unmatched junction bases numbered 6, after V lost 1 base and J lost 8 bases. CDR3 length: 15 amino acids. The DNA of the CDR3 is TGTGCCAGCAGCTTAGACCGGACAGGGGGCGGCGGCTACACCTTC. Translating gives CASSLDRTGGGGYTF. Full variable domain (rest looked up from reference TRBV7-2 and TRBJ1-2): GAGVSQSPSNKVTEKGKDVELRCDPISGHTALYWYRQSLGQGLEFLIYFQGNSAPDKSGLPSDRFSAERTGGSVSTLTIQRTQQEDSAVYLCASSLDRTGGGGYTFGSGTRLTVV.

The rearrangement links TRBV19 to TRBJ2-5; TRBD2 matches 7 bases. The length of the CDR3 is 14 residues. Per the germline V gene, CDR1 is LNHDA and CDR2 is SQIVND (reference sequence). V lost 7 bases to trimming and J lost 2 bases; unmatched junction nucleotides: 7. This CDR3 reads CASMSWGGQETQYF. CDR3 nucleotides: TGTGCCAGTATGTCCTGGGGAGGGCAAGAGACCCAGTACTTC.

This rearrangement joins TRBV5-1 to TRBJ2-5; a possible D gene is TRBD1 (6 bases). The CDR3 has 15 residues. Per germline, CDR1 SGHRS and CDR2 YFSETQ. The germline V and J ends were trimmed by 3 bases and 2 bases, with 14 bases remaining between them. The CDR3 coding sequence is TGCGCCAGCAGCTATACTAACGGACAGCAAGAGACCCAGTACTTC. Amino acid sequence: CASSYTNGQQETQYF. The entire variable domain, with the rest obtained from reference TRBV5-1 and TRBJ2-5, is as follows: KAGVTQTPRYLIKTRGQQVTLSCSPISGHRSVSWYQQTPGQGLQFLFEYFSETQRNKGNFPGRFSGRQFSNSRSEMNVSTLELGDSALYLCASSYTNGQQETQYFGPGTRLLVL.

The rearrangement links TRBV6-5 to TRBJ2-2; D not resolved. From germline, CDR1 is MNHEY and CDR2 SVGAGI. V lost 0 bases and J lost 5, with 7 bases in between. CDR3 length: 14 amino acids. This CDR3 reads CASSYSGRTGELFF. The CDR3 DNA follows: TGTGCCAGCAGTTACTCAGGCAGAACCGGGGAGCTGTTTTTT.

This clone has just a few counts. The chain combines TRBV4-2 with TRBJ2-1; no clear D gene. Per germline, CDR1 LGHNA and CDR2 YNFKEQ. The V and J ends lost 5 bases and 7 bases respectively, with 12 bases between them. The CDR3 is made up of 13 amino acids. CDR3 protein: CASSSGGVNEQFF. The DNA for the CDR3 is TGTGCCAGCAGCTCAGGTGGGGTGAATGAGCAGTTCTTC.

This clone was seen a few times. The chain employs TRBV18 and TRBJ1-5, with 7 bases matching TRBD1. The length of the CDR3 is 16 residues. V trimming: 4 bases; J trimming: 4 bases; junction bases outside the gene matches: 10. Per germline, CDR1 KGHSH and CDR2 LQKENI. The CDR3 DNA reads TGTGCCAGCTCACTCGGACAGGTGACCGTTAATCAGCCCCAGCATTTT. This sequence encodes CASSLGQVTVNQPQHF. Complete variable domain (other parts from reference TRBV18 and TRBJ1-5): NAGVMQNPRHLVRRRGQEARLRCSPMKGHSHVYWYRQLPEEGLKFMVYLQKENIIDESGMPKERFSAEFPKEGPSILRIQQVVRGDSAAYFCASSLGQVTVNQPQHFGDGTRLSIL.

The chain uses TRBV6-6 and TRBJ1-4; D is perhaps TRBD1 (5 bases). CDR3 length: 14 residues. Germline V gene sequence: CDR1 MNHNY, CDR2 SVGAGI (reference sequence). V was trimmed by 9 bases and J by 7 bases, leaving 18 bases between them. In DNA form, the CDR3 reads TGTGCCAGTAATTCAGGGAGTCCGGGTGAAAAACTGTTTTTT. Protein: CASNSGSPGEKLFF.

The V gene is TRBV7-2, the J gene TRBJ2-5; 11 bases map to TRBD2. The CDR3 spans 15 residues. V gave up 5 bases and J gave up 2 bases; unmatched junction bases: 4. Germline CDR1 is SGHTA and CDR2 is FQGNSA. CDR3 sequence: CASSITSGGQETQYF. DNA for the CDR3: TGTGCCAGCAGCATTACTAGCGGGGGACAAGAGACCCAGTACTTC.

Here the CDR3 DNA reads TGTGCCAGCAGCTTAACGATACCAGATACGCAGTATTTT. It codes for CASSLTIPDTQYF. The chain employs TRBV7-3 and TRBJ2-3; D remains unclear. Germline lookup yields CDR1 SGHTA and CDR2 FQGTGA. The CDR3 spans 13 residues. V was shortened by 0 bases and J by 4 bases, with 5 bases between the two germline ends.

V usage is TRBV28 and J usage is TRBJ2-7, with 9 bases that match TRBD1. Germline lookup yields CDR1 MDHEN and CDR2 SYDVKM. The CDR3 covers 15 residues. V dropped 3 bases and J dropped 4; count of bases not matched to a gene: 7. The CDR3: CASSFSGTGRYEQYF. CDR3 nucleotide sequence: TGTGCCAGCAGTTTCTCCGGGACAGGGAGGTACGAGCAGTACTTC.

V and J are TRBV14 and TRBJ2-3, with D unresolved. Between the trimmed V and J ends, which lost 5 bases and 6 bases, there was a span of 6 bases. This CDR3 is built from 11 residues. The germline V gene has CDR1 SGHDN and CDR2 FVKESK. CDR3 loop: CASSVEDTQYF. The CDR3 nucleotides read TGTGCCAGCAGCGTAGAGGATACGCAGTATTTT. The full variable domain, with the rest looked up from reference TRBV14 and TRBJ2-3, is EAGVTQFPSHSVIEKGQTVTLRCDPISGHDNLYWYRRVMGKEIKFLLHFVKESKQDESGMPNNRFLAERTGGTYSTLKVQPAELEDSGVYFCASSVEDTQYFGPGTRLTVL.

This clone showed up just a few times. The chain joins TRBV10-3 to TRBJ2-1; 12 positions match TRBD2. CDR1 is ENHRY and CDR2 is SYGVKD in the germline V gene. V lost 4 bases and J lost 0; bases outside the gene matches: 10. The CDR3 sequence is 19 residues long. CDR3 coding DNA: TGTGCCATCAGTGGCCCGGGACTAGCGGGTCGGAGCTCCTACAATGAGCAGTTCTTC. Translated, it gives CAISGPGLAGRSSYNEQFF.

There are a few counts of this clone. The gene calls are TRBV19 and TRBJ2-7, with 10 bases aligning to TRBD1. Germline CDR1 reads LNHDA; CDR2 reads SQIVND (reference sequence). The CDR3 has 14 residues. J lost 3 bases, V lost 4 bases, and 3 bases had no gene match. CDR3 DNA sequence: TGTGCCAGTAGTAACCGGGACAGGGGCTACGAGCAGTACTTC. It yields the protein CASSNRDRGYEQYF. Combining the CDR3 with reference TRBV19 and TRBJ2-7 gives the whole variable domain DGGITQSPKYLFRKEGQNVTLSCEQNLNHDAMYWYRQDPGQGLRLIYYSQIVNDFQKGDIAEGYSVSREKKESFPLTVTSAQKNPTAFYLCASSNRDRGYEQYFGPGTRLTVT.

This clone has more than one count but fewer than ten. The J gene is TRBJ2-1, the V gene TRBV5-1, with D possibly being TRBD1 (6 bases). The CDR3 spans 14 residues. CDR1 SGHRS and CDR2 YFSETQ come from the germline V gene. V dropped 5 bases and J dropped 4 bases, with 13 bases sitting between them. CDR3 loop: CASSEQGSYNEQFF. The CDR3 nucleotides are TGCGCCAGCAGTGAACAGGGTTCGTACAATGAGCAGTTCTTC.

Concerning this clone itself: Other DNA sequences from this sample encode an identical CDR3 as well. The J gene is TRBJ1-4, the V gene TRBV15; no clear D. This CDR3 spans 14 amino acids. Per the germline V gene, CDR1 is LNHNV and CDR2 is YYDKDF (reference sequence). V lost 0 bases and J lost 5, with 7 bases in between. CDR3: CATSRDRTNEKLFF. The CDR3 nucleotides read TGTGCCACCAGCAGAGACAGGACCAATGAAAAACTGTTTTTT.

The genes are TRBV19 and TRBJ2-1, with 13 nucleotides matching TRBD2. CDR3 size: 17 residues. Germline CDR1 is LNHDA and CDR2 is SQIVND (reference sequence). Germline trimming cut 7 bases from V and 2 bases from J; bases unmatched to any gene: 8. CDR3 bases: TGTGCCAGTAAGGGACTAGCGGGAACAGGGGCCTACAATGAGCAGTTCTTC. The encoded protein is CASKGLAGTGAYNEQFF. Full variable domain (remainder filled in from reference TRBV19 and TRBJ2-1): DGGITQSPKYLFRKEGQNVTLSCEQNLNHDAMYWYRQDPGQGLRLIYYSQIVNDFQKGDIAEGYSVSREKKESFPLTVTSAQKNPTAFYLCASKGLAGTGAYNEQFFGPGTRLTVL.

This chain uses TRBV9 with TRBJ1-2, with D possibly being TRBD1 (5 bases). There are 14 residues in the CDR3. CDR1 is SGDLS, CDR2 YYNGEE, per germline. Trimming removed 0 bases at V and 10 bases at J, with 16 bases between. The CDR3 is CASSVAGQANVYTF. CDR3 bases: TGTGCCAGCAGCGTAGCGGGGCAGGCGAACGTCTACACCTTC.

This clone showed up just a few times. The chain links TRBV11-1 to TRBJ2-1, with D perhaps TRBD1 or TRBD2 (6 bases each). Germline V CDR1 and CDR2: SGHAT, FQDESV (reference sequence). The CDR3 covers 16 residues. V lost 4 bases to trimming and J lost 8 bases, with 21 bases between them. CDR3 bases: TGTGCCAGCAGCTCCCCGGGGGCTCGGGGGACCGATGAGCAGTTCTTC. Amino acid sequence: CASSSPGARGTDEQFF.

This clone was seen a handful of times. The rearrangement joins TRBV27 to TRBJ2-1, with 12 nucleotides matching TRBD2. CDR1 is MNHEY, CDR2 SMNVEV, per germline (reference sequence). Trimming took 5 bases from V and 0 from J; bases not matched to a gene: 11. CDR3 length equals 19 residues. The CDR3 coding sequence is TGTGCCAGCAGTACCCGTCTAGCGGGAGGGCGATTCTCCTACAATGAGCAGTTCTTC. Translating gives CASSTRLAGGRFSYNEQFF.